Sequencing of this T cell receptor beta chain was carried out in a study of shared clonotypes between healthy human individuals. Across the study: Aged between 18 and 49, the donors were a couple of women and three men. CD8 memory received one plate per donor, CD8 naive two, CD4 memory three and CD4 naive three. Findings and limits, study-wide: The study found lower generation probabilities in non-shared clonotypes than in those shared by all four donors.

As to this clone: Antigen specificity is unknown.

Roughly 200 ng DNA, around 30,000 T cell genomes, went into each sorted-subset replicate PCR. TCRdb's copy holds only in-frame clones and misses some; the assay was immunoSEQ multiplex PCR. The sample records about 680,000 clones, 92% being singletons. CD8 cells regarded as naive lacked CD45RO, were positively chosen for CCR7, and omitted terminally differentiated effector memory CD45RA+ cells. Looked up from germline, CDR1 is LNHNV and CDR2 is YYDKDF (reference sequence). V dropped 2 bases and J dropped 2 bases, with 10 bases sitting between them. CDR3 length equals 14 residues. This TCR was recovered from a man aged 30 to 39 in good health. The sample was naive CD8+ T cells sorted from blood. The V call is TRBV15, the J call TRBJ2-7; D is unclear. CDR3 sequence: CATSRNPTTYEQYF. The CDR3 DNA reads as TGTGCCACCAGCAGAAACCCTACCACCTACGAGCAGTACTTC. The variable domain in full, with the rest retrieved from reference TRBV15 and TRBJ2-7, is DAMVIQNPRYQVTQFGKPVTLSCSQTLNHNVMYWYQQKSSQAPKLLFHYYDKDFNNEADTPDNFQSRRPNTSFCFLDIRSPGLGDTAMYLCATSRNPTTYEQYFGPGTRLTVT.